The source of this T cell receptor beta chain is a study of shared clonotypes between healthy human individuals. Study summary: Each donor had three CD4 naive, three CD4 memory, two CD8 naive and one CD8 memory plate. Study-level findings and limits: Sampling involved blood alone; tissue repertoires likely differ. Non-shared clonotypes had lower generation probabilities than those shared by all four donors.

TCRdb's table, derived via immunoSEQ multiplex PCR, lists solely in-frame clones and lacks some. This sample yields hundreds of thousands of clones, of which 73% are seen a single time; around 2% belongs to the top ten. This clone was counted a single time. What it recognizes is unknown. The CDR3 covers 15 residues. Germline V gene sequence: CDR1 MDHEN, CDR2 SYDVKM. Trimming pared 7 bases from V and 1 base from J, leaving 16 bases between. Healthy and HIV-negative, the adult donors had no recent acute infections or vaccinations. The sample was memory CD4+ T cells sorted from blood. Subset: CD45RA-negative fraction. The clonotype was recovered from a young woman in good health. V is TRBV28 and J is TRBJ1-1, with TRBD1 as a possible D gene (5 bases). CDR3 in DNA: TGTGCCAGCACCACCCTCAGGGAAAGGAACACTGAAGCTTTCTTT. This gives the protein CASTTLRERNTEAFF.